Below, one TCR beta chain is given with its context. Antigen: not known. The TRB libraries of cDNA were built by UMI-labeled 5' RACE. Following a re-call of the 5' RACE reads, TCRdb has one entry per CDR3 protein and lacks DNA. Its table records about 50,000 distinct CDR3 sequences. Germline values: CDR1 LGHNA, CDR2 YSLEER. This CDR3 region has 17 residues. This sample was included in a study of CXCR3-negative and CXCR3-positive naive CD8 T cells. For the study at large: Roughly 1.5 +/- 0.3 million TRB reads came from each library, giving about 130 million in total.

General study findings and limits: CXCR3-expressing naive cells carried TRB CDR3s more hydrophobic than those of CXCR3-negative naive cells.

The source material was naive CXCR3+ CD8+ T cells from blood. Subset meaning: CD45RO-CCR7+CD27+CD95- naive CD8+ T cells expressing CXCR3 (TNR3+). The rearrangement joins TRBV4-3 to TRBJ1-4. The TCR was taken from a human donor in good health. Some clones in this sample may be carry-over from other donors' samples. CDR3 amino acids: CASSQSDGRAGSEKLFF.